Sequencing of this T cell receptor (beta chain) was carried out in a study of cytomegalovirus exposure and HLA in healthy donors. Study results and limitations: Most TCR beta V segments were productive about 90% or about 30% of the time in an earlier analysis. In vitro checks showed that three CMV-associated chains really do target CMV antigens. The authors enumerated 150 to 200 TCR beta chains as linked to cytomegalovirus.

As concerns this clone: Its antigen is still unknown.

Germline assignment: CDR1 SGHNT and CDR2 YYREEE (reference sequence). This CDR3 spans 18 amino acids. The V and J ends lost 0 bases and 11 bases respectively, with 26 bases between them. PCR involved 60 Vbeta and 13 Jbeta primers. Profiled with immunoSEQ multiplex PCR; TCRdb holds only in-frame clones, not every one. In the table there are about 140,000 clones, around 80% of which are singletons. The sequence derives from a man aged 25-40 years in good health. Sequencing was performed on PBMCs. The chain combines TRBV5-4 with TRBJ1-4; the D gene is possibly TRBD1 (5 bases). CDR3 amino acids: CASSLGGNWEVTSGKLFF. The CDR3, as DNA: TGTGCCAGCAGCTTGGGGGGGAACTGGGAGGTAACATCTGGGAAACTGTTTTTT. Complete variable domain (other parts from reference TRBV5-4 and TRBJ1-4): ETGVTQSPTHLIKTRGQQVTLRCSSQSGHNTVSWYQQALGQGPQFIFQYYREEENGRGNFPPRFSGLQFPNYSSELNVNALELDDSALYLCASSLGGNWEVTSGKLFFGSGTQLSVL.